What follows is one T cell receptor beta chain and its context. Original handling: Estimation of nucleated cell counts relied on the amplification of reference gene primers. Sequencing was performed with immunoSEQ multiplex PCR; in TCRdb, only in-frame clones are kept and a portion is missing. The D gene and trimming were derived from the DNA, and the V and J assignments and clone size from that table. Of about 81,000 clones in the sample, roughly 91% were seen once. This record comes from a study of blood T cell repertoires in COVID-19. For the study at large: Whether acute or convalescent, the COVID-19 samples came from the United States, Italy and Spain.

J gave up 7 bases and V 1 base, and 5 bases lay outside the gene matches. The germline V gene encodes CDR1 SGHRS and CDR2 YFSETQ. The CDR3 totals 14 residues. Participant-given clinical history determined each cohort assignment. The sequence was obtained from a woman in her forties or fifties with acute COVID-19. The chain is built from TRBV5-1 and TRBJ1-1; 9 nucleotides agree with TRBD1. Source material: PBMCs or T cells enriched from blood (not recorded which). The chain's CDR3 is CASSLTDRGGEAFF. The CDR3 DNA reads as TGCGCCAGCAGCTTGACAGACAGGGGGGGTGAAGCTTTCTTT.